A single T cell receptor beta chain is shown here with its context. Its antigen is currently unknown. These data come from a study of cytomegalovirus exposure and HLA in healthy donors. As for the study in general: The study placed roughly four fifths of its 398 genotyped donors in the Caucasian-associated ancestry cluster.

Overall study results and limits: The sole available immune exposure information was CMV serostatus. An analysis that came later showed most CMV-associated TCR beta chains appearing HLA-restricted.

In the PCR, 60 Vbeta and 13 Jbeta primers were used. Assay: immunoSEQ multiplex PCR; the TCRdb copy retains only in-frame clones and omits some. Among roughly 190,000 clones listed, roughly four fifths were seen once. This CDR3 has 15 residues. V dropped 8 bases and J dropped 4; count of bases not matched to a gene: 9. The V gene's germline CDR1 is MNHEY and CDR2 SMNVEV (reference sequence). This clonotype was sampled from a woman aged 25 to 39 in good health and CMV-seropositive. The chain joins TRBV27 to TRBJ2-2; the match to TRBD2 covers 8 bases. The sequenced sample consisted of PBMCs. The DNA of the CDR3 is TGTGCCAGCTCATTAGCGGGACCCATCACCGGGGAGCTGTTTTTT. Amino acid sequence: CASSLAGPITGELFF.